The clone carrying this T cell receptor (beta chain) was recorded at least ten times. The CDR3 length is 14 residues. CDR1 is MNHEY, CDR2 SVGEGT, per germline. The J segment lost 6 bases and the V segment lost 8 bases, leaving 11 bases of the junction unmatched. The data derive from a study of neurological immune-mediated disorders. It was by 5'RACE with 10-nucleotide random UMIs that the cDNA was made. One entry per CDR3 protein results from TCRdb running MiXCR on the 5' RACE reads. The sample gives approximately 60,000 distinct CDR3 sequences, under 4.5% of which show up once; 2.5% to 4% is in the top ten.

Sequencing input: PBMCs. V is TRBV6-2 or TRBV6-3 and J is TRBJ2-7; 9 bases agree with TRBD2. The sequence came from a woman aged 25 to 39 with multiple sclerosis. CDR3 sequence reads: CASYAGTSRFEQYF. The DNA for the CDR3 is TGTGCCAGCTACGCCGGGACTAGCCGTTTCGAGCAGTACTTC.